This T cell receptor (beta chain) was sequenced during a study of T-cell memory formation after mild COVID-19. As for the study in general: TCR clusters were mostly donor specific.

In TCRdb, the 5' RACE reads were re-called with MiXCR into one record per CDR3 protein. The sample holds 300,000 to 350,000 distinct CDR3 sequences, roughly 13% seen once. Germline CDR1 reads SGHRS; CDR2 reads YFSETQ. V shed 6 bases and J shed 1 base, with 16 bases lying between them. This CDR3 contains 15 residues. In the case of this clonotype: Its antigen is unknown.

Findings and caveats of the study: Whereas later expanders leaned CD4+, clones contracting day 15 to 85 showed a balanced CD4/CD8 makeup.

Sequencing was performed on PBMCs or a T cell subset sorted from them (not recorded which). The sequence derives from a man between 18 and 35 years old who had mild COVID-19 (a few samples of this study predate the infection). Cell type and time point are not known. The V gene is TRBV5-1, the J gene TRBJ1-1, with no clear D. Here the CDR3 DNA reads TGCGCCAGCATACCAACCCCGGCCGAGAACACTGAAGCTTTCTTT. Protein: CASIPTPAENTEAFF.